The T cell receptor (beta chain) under discussion was sequenced for a study of cytomegalovirus exposure and HLA in healthy donors. A multiplex PCR was run with 60 Vbeta primers and 13 Jbeta primers. Clones were sequenced by immunoSEQ multiplex PCR, and TCRdb holds only the in-frame ones, with some missing. This sample yields around 200,000 clones, of which 80% to 85% are seen a single time; 0.7% to 0.95% belongs to the top ten. Per germline, CDR1 SGHNT and CDR2 YENEEA. With 3 bases clipped from V and 2 bases from J, the junction kept 1 base outside the gene matches. The CDR3 covers 14 residues. Sequencing input: PBMCs. This sequence originates from a woman aged 18 to 35 in good health and CMV-seronegative. The V gene is TRBV11-3, the J gene TRBJ2-1, with TRBD2 matching 7 bases. CDR3 nucleotides: TGTGCCAGCAGCTTCAGCGGGACCTACAATGAGCAGTTCTTC. Its protein is CASSFSGTYNEQFF.